This TCR beta chain was documented in a study of Graves' ophthalmopathy and Graves' hyperthyroidism. Study overall: Peripheral blood (taken before any treatment) was collected at initial diagnosis.

This CDR3 contains 14 residues. From germline, CDR1 is LNHNV and CDR2 YYDKDF (reference sequence). J lost 2 bases, V lost 3 bases, and 3 bases had no gene match. Study-wide points: Among expanded thyroid clonotypes above 0.001 frequency, most also occurred in blood.

For repertoire sequencing, the TCR beta CDR3 regions were amplified from RNA transcripts. The workflow started with a first-round RT-PCR run with HTBI primers and then moved on to a second-round multiplex PCR. MiXCR, run by TCRdb on the multiplex PCR reads, gives a single entry per CDR3 protein. The data contain fewer than 350,000 distinct CDR3 sequences, roughly a sixth of them singletons. Remarks on this clonotype: What it binds is not known.

Sequenced input: peripheral blood. The chain joins TRBV15 to TRBJ2-5, with TRBD1 identical over 7 bases. This sequence was found in an adult man with Graves' ophthalmopathy. This CDR3 is CATSRTGYQETQYF. The DNA of the CDR3 is TGTGCCACCAGCAGGACAGGGTATCAAGAGACCCAGTACTTC. The full variable domain, rest sourced from reference TRBV15 and TRBJ2-5, is DAMVIQNPRYQVTQFGKPVTLSCSQTLNHNVMYWYQQKSSQAPKLLFHYYDKDFNNEADTPDNFQSRRPNTSFCFLDIRSPGLGDTAMYLCATSRTGYQETQYFGPGTRLLVL.